This entry lists 21 T cell receptor beta chains sequenced from one sample in a study of T cell responses to AZD1222 COVID-19 vaccine. Data came from immunoSEQ multiplex PCR; TCRdb stores just in-frame clones and leaves some out. Here the sample spans around 160,000 clones, roughly four fifths being singletons. Here the sequenced sample was peripheral blood, taken on day 0 of MenACWY control vaccination. These TCRs come from an adult in good health.

This clone was counted between two and nine times. V gene TRBV10-1 combines with J gene TRBJ2-1; TRBD2 aligns across 10 bases. The ends lost 2 bases at V and 3 bases at J; junction bases unmatched: 1. This CDR3 has 15 amino acids. Germline loops: CDR1 WNHNN, CDR2 SYGVQD (reference sequence). For the CDR3, the DNA is TGCGCCAGCAGTGAGGGGACTAGCGTCTACAATGAGCAGTTCTTC. It yields the protein CASSEGTSVYNEQFF.

Regarding this clone: A read error may account for a junction end that differs from germline. J is TRBJ2-7 and V is TRBV14; 13 bases map to TRBD2. The CDR3 contains 19 residues. Germline-derived CDR1 and CDR2 are SGHDN and FVKESK. This CDR3 is CASSHRLAGGSGTSHEQYF. The DNA of the CDR3 is TGTGCCAGCAGCCACCGACTAGCGGGGGGATCCGGTACCTCCCACGAGCAGTACTTC.

This clone showed up just a few times. The gene calls are TRBV19 and TRBJ1-2, with D hard to call. V was cut by 0 bases and J by 2 bases, with 10 bases left in between. The CDR3 spans 15 residues. Germline V gene sequence: CDR1 LNHDA, CDR2 SQIVND (reference sequence). The CDR3 region has the DNA TGTGCCAGTAGTATAGATCAGGACGGAAACTATGGCTACACCTTC. It yields the protein CASSIDQDGNYGYTF.

The chain recombines TRBV6-4 with TRBJ1-6; TRBD1 might be the D (5 bases). CDR3 length: 13 amino acids. In germline, CDR1 is MRHNA, CDR2 SNTAGT. Trimming left V 6 bases short and J 6 bases short, with 9 bases between. The CDR3 region has the DNA TGTGCCAGCAGGCGGGACTTTAATTCACCCCTCCACTTT. Residues: CASRRDFNSPLHF.

In this sample, this clone turned up once. The V and J genes are TRBV7-2 and TRBJ1-1, with TRBD1 as a possible D gene (5 bases). The CDR3 runs to 15 residues. V dropped 0 bases and J dropped 0 bases, with 8 bases sitting between them. Germline loops: CDR1 SGHTA, CDR2 FQGNSA. CDR3 nucleotides: TGTGCCAGCAGCTTAGCATGGACACTGAACACTGAAGCTTTCTTT. Its translation: CASSLAWTLNTEAFF.

This chain joins TRBV5-1 and TRBJ2-2; the D gene is possibly TRBD1 (5 bases). Looked up from germline, CDR1 is SGHRS and CDR2 is YFSETQ. CDR3 size: 16 residues. V dropped 4 bases and J dropped 5 bases, with 18 bases sitting between them. In DNA form, the CDR3 reads TGCGCCAGCAGCCCACCAACAGGTGTCAGAACCGGGGAGCTGTTTTTT. Translation gives CASSPPTGVRTGELFF. Combining the CDR3 with reference TRBV5-1 and TRBJ2-2 gives the whole variable domain KAGVTQTPRYLIKTRGQQVTLSCSPISGHRSVSWYQQTPGQGLQFLFEYFSETQRNKGNFPGRFSGRQFSNSRSEMNVSTLELGDSALYLCASSPPTGVRTGELFFGEGSRLTVL.

The chain combines TRBV2 with TRBJ1-2; maybe TRBD1 (6 bases). Germline CDR1 is SNHLY and CDR2 is FYNNEI. The CDR3 sequence is 15 residues long. V shed 3 bases and J shed 1 base, with 12 bases lying between them. Here the CDR3 reads CASSEETGRNYGYTF. CDR3 nucleotide sequence: TGTGCCAGCAGTGAGGAGACAGGTCGTAACTATGGCTACACCTTC.

With regard to this clone: A read error may produce the germline difference seen at one junction end. This rearrangement joins TRBV7-2 to TRBJ2-1; 11 bases fit TRBD1. Germline CDR1 reads SGHTA; CDR2 reads FQGNSA. The CDR3 spans 16 residues. CDR3 in amino acids: CASSLGTGGSHNEQFF. As DNA, the CDR3 is TGTGCCAGCAGCTTAGGGACAGGGGGCTCCCACAATGAGCAGTTCTTC.

The CDR3 spells CASSEDRYYGYTF. DNA for the CDR3: TGCGCCAGCAGTGAGGACAGGTACTATGGCTACACCTTC. The chain joins TRBV10-1 to TRBJ1-2; maybe TRBD1 (6 bases). Germline V gives CDR1 WNHNN, CDR2 SYGVQD (reference sequence). This CDR3 comprises 13 residues. The V gene lost 2 bases and the J gene lost 3 bases, with 7 bases spanning the gap.

CDR3 sequence reads: CAWSVAPGSYTF. DNA for the CDR3: TGTGCCTGGAGTGTAGCCCCGGGTAGCTACACCTTC. The chain recombines TRBV30 with TRBJ1-2; no definite D call. Germline-derived CDR1 and CDR2 are GTSNPN and SVGIG (reference sequence). The CDR3 sequence is 12 residues long. Trimming removed 0 bases from V and 9 bases from J, with 11 bases in between.

This rearrangement joins TRBV27 to TRBJ2-5; D tentatively fits TRBD1 or TRBD2 (5 bases each). The V gene lost 4 bases and the J gene lost 5 bases, with 5 bases spanning the gap. The CDR3 totals 11 residues. The germline gives CDR1 MNHEY, CDR2 SMNVEV (reference sequence). CDR3 region: CASSWGETQYF. The CDR3 DNA reads TGTGCCAGCAGTTGGGGGGAGACCCAGTACTTC.

The J gene is TRBJ2-2, the V gene TRBV3-1 (or the pseudogene TRBV3-2), with D tentatively TRBD2 (5 bases). Trimming removed 6 bases from V and 6 bases from J, with 17 bases in between. The CDR3 has 15 amino acids. Germline V gene sequence: CDR1 LGHDT, CDR2 YNNKEL (reference sequence). In DNA form, the CDR3 reads TGTGCCAGCAGTCGACTATATGGAGGCTCCGGGGAGCTGTTTTTT. Protein: CASSRLYGGSGELFF.

This clone was detected only a few times. The chain combines TRBV24-1 with TRBJ1-4; 7 bases match TRBD1. The CDR3 runs 17 residues. Trimming cost V 2 bases and J 3 bases; bases outside gene matches: 8. The germline gives CDR1 KGHDR, CDR2 SFDVKD. As DNA, the CDR3 is TGTGCCACCAGTGATTCCAATCACAGGGGAGCTAATGAAAAACTGTTTTTT. Translating it yields CATSDSNHRGANEKLFF.

The chain recombines TRBV4-1 with TRBJ1-6; 8 bases match TRBD1. The CDR3 sequence is 15 residues long. V gave up 4 bases and J gave up 9 bases; unmatched junction bases: 8. Germline V lookup: CDR1 MGHRA, CDR2 YSYEKL. The CDR3 loop is CASSRPTGVFSPLHF. The DNA of the CDR3 is TGCGCCAGCAGCCGTCCGACAGGGGTTTTTTCACCCCTCCACTTT.

V gene TRBV10-3 combines with J gene TRBJ2-7, with 9 bases lining up with TRBD1. The CDR3 has 15 amino acids. Germline CDR1 ENHRY, CDR2 SYGVKD. V shed 6 bases, J shed 5 bases, and the junction held 11 bases outside the gene matches. The CDR3 spells CAIRSAGTGTDEQYF. CDR3 nucleotide sequence: TGTGCCATCAGATCCGCCGGGACAGGGACCGACGAGCAGTACTTC.

The chain joins TRBV7-3 to TRBJ2-2; unclear D gene. The V end lost 6 bases, the J end lost 0 bases, and 8 bases lay between the germline ends. CDR1 is SGHTA and CDR2 is FQGTGA in the germline V gene. The CDR3 is 14 amino acids. CDR3 DNA sequence: TGTGCCAGCAGGCGGACCGCGAACACCGGGGAGCTGTTTTTT. It translates to CASRRTANTGELFF. The full variable domain, completed using reference TRBV7-3 and TRBJ2-2, is GAGVSQTPSNKVTEKGKYVELRCDPISGHTALYWYRQSLGQGPEFLIYFQGTGAADDSGLPNDRFFAVRPEGSVSTLKIQRTERGDSAVYLCASRRTANTGELFFGEGSRLTVL.

This chain joins TRBV9 and TRBJ2-1; TRBD2 aligns across 7 bases. Germline lookup yields CDR1 SGDLS and CDR2 YYNGEE. This CDR3 has 18 residues. J gave up 0 bases and V 4 bases, and 13 bases lay outside the gene matches. The CDR3 sequence: CASSPTVGRASSYNEQFF. In nucleotides, the CDR3 is TGTGCCAGCAGCCCTACGGTGGGGAGGGCTAGCTCCTACAATGAGCAGTTCTTC.

The chain carries TRBV2 and TRBJ2-7; D is uncertain. There are 11 residues in the CDR3. CDR1 SNHLY and CDR2 FYNNEI come from the germline V gene. V was shortened by 2 bases and J by 5 bases, with 4 bases between the two germline ends. CDR3 DNA: TGTGCCAGCAGTGAATGGGACGAGCAGTACGTC. Protein: CASSEWDEQYV.

In its sample, this clone was seen a few times. This chain uses TRBV2 with TRBJ2-3; D gene ambiguous. The germline V gene has CDR1 SNHLY and CDR2 FYNNEI. V was trimmed by 7 bases and J by 0 bases, leaving 14 bases between them. This CDR3 has 15 residues. The CDR3 DNA reads TGTGCCAGCACTTCAAGGGCGGCTAGCACAGATACGCAGTATTTT. Residues: CASTSRAASTDTQYF.

The J gene is TRBJ1-5, the V gene TRBV29-1; 10 nucleotides line up with TRBD1. The V gene end was trimmed by 1 base and the J gene end by 7 bases; junction bases not matched to a gene: 1. Germline V CDR1 and CDR2: SQVTM, ANQGSEA. The CDR3 length is 13 residues. This chain's CDR3 is CSVEGTGGQPQHF. CDR3 bases: TGCAGCGTTGAAGGGACAGGGGGGCAGCCCCAGCATTTT.

The chain uses TRBV19 and TRBJ1-1; D remains ambiguous. The CDR3 is made up of 13 amino acids. Trimming cost V 5 bases and J 6 bases, with 13 bases left between them. In germline, CDR1 is LNHDA, CDR2 SQIVND (reference sequence). CDR3 sequence (DNA): TGTGCCAGTAGTGTTAGGGAGGGAGCTGAAGCTTTCTTT. Amino acids: CASSVREGAEAFF.